This TCR beta chain stems from a study of blood T cells in healthy people across ages. Through a sample-barcoded 5' primer and a J-beta primer mix, a second PCR was run for roughly 7 to 11 cycles. Each CDR3 protein is one row after TCRdb ran MiXCR on the 5' RACE reads. The profile covers about 680,000 distinct CDR3 sequences, with more than 40% appearing a single time and around a third taken by the ten largest. Findings and limits, study-wide: Long-lived donors had more naive CD4+ cells and higher diversity than aged donors.

Points on this clonotype: Its antigen is still unknown. Being one base from a much bigger clone, this may be a read error.

CDR3 length: 19 amino acids. This sequence was found in a woman aged 60-70 years in good health. Material: blood. This chain connects TRBV12-3 or TRBV12-4 to TRBJ2-7, with 14 bases lining up with TRBD2. The CDR3 reads CTSSLTSGLAGASDYEQYF. Written as DNA, the CDR3 is TGTACCAGCAGTTTAACTTCGGGACTAGCGGGAGCATCAGACTACGAGCAGTACTTC.